The 15 T cell receptor beta chains presented below share a single source sample, sequenced in a study of naive and memory T cell subsets. Study-level results: Possibly reflecting memory cells re-expressing CD45RA, a few larger clonotypes occurred in naive repertoires, especially CD8.

Both TRBC1 and TRBC2 were covered by a beta constant-region primer of two equimolar oligonucleotides. Four rounds of PCR amplified the ligated cDNA using nested alpha and beta constant-region primers plus SP2. One entry per CDR3 protein, called by TCRdb with MiXCR from the UMI-ligation and nested PCR reads. The repertoire includes 120,000 to 150,000 distinct CDR3 sequences, about 20% of them detected once, and 0.11% sits in the top ten. Antigen specificity for these receptors is unknown. The sequenced material came from naive CD4+ T cells from blood. The receptor set was obtained from a human donor in good health.

The genes are TRBV28 and TRBJ2-7, with a possible D match to TRBD2 (6 bases). Looked up from germline, CDR1 is MDHEN and CDR2 is SYDVKM. The V gene lost 6 bases and the J gene lost 1 base, with 25 bases spanning the gap. The CDR3 is made up of 18 amino acids. The CDR3 sequence: CASSKSPPGLTPSYEQYF. CDR3 in DNA: TGTGCCAGCAGCAAAAGCCCACCGGGACTTACACCGTCCTACGAGCAGTACTTC.

J is TRBJ2-7 and V is TRBV12-3 or TRBV12-4; TRBD2 agrees at 8 bases. V lost 6 bases and J lost 3; bases outside the gene matches: 7. The CDR3 contains 14 residues. The chain's CDR3 is CASRDSGAHYEQYF. The CDR3 DNA sequence: TGTGCCAGCAGGGATAGCGGGGCACACTACGAGCAGTACTTC.

The chain is built from TRBV6-2 or TRBV6-3 and TRBJ1-1; D call uncertain. The ends were cut back, 5 bases at V and 7 bases at J, with 11 bases in the middle. The CDR3 length is 12 residues. Looked up from germline, CDR1 is MNHEY and CDR2 is SVGEGT. CDR3 in amino acids: CASSRRAREAFF. The CDR3, as DNA: TGTGCCAGCAGTCGGCGGGCACGTGAAGCTTTCTTT.

With regard to this clonotype: One end of the junction fails to match germline, which may point to a read error. The rearrangement uses TRBV6-1 and TRBJ2-7, with D unresolved. The CDR3 loop spans 11 amino acids. The V gene's germline CDR1 is MNHNS and CDR2 SASEGT. This CDR3 reads CASIIGRTPNF. Written as DNA, the CDR3 is TGTGCCAGCATCATTGGACGGACCCCGAACTTC.

This clonotype was detected only a few times. The chain recombines TRBV20-1 with TRBJ2-7; possibly TRBD2 for D (5 bases). The CDR3 sequence is 11 residues long. Germline CDR1 and CDR2: DFQATT and SNEGSKA (reference sequence). Between the trimmed V and J ends, which lost 6 bases and 6 bases, there was a span of 12 bases. This CDR3 is CSARTGSEQYF. The CDR3 coding sequence is TGCAGTGCCCGAACGGGAAGCGAGCAGTACTTC.

The V call is TRBV9, the J call TRBJ2-1; 13 bases match TRBD2. J was trimmed by 7 bases and V by 0 bases; bases with no gene match: 4. The germline V gene has CDR1 SGDLS and CDR2 YYNGEE. The CDR3 runs to 16 residues. CDR3 coding DNA: TGTGCCAGCAGCGTAGGACTAGCGGGAGGTGAAAATGAGCAGTTCTTC. Translation gives CASSVGLAGGENEQFF.

This clonotype has more than one count but fewer than ten. V is TRBV4-1 and J is TRBJ2-3, with TRBD2 as a possible D gene (6 bases). The ends were cut back, 1 base at V and 3 bases at J, with 11 bases in the middle. Looked up from germline, CDR1 is MGHRA and CDR2 is YSYEKL. This CDR3 region has 15 residues. In nucleotides, the CDR3 is TGCGCCAGCAGCCAAGGGAGGGCCGGGACAGATACGCAGTATTTT. Residues: CASSQGRAGTDTQYF.

With respect to this clonotype: One base away lies a much larger clone, so this may be a sequencing read error. V is TRBV6-1 and J is TRBJ2-3; 7 positions agree with TRBD1. Per the germline V gene, CDR1 is MNHNS and CDR2 is SASEGT. CDR3 length: 15 amino acids. The CDR3 DNA reads TGTGCCTGCAGGCCACAGGGGTTCGTCACAGATACGCAGTATTTT. Translating gives CACRPQGFVTDTQYF.

The chain uses TRBV2 and TRBJ2-2; unclear D gene. The length of the CDR3 is 13 residues. Germline assignment: CDR1 SNHLY and CDR2 FYNNEI. Trimming took 3 bases from V and 4 from J, leaving 6 bases between them. This CDR3 is CASSETPTGELFF. Written as DNA, the CDR3 is TGTGCCAGCAGTGAGACCCCCACCGGGGAGCTGTTTTTT.

The genes are TRBV15 and TRBJ1-5, with 8 bases fitting TRBD1. There are 14 residues in the CDR3. Per the germline V gene, CDR1 is LNHNV and CDR2 is YYDKDF (reference sequence). V dropped 4 bases and J dropped 6; count of bases not matched to a gene: 5. The CDR3 sequence: CATSTGQGFQPQHF. CDR3 sequence (DNA): TGTGCCACCAGCACCGGACAGGGTTTTCAGCCCCAGCATTTT. Combining the CDR3 with reference TRBV15 and TRBJ1-5 gives the whole variable domain DAMVIQNPRYQVTQFGKPVTLSCSQTLNHNVMYWYQQKSSQAPKLLFHYYDKDFNNEADTPDNFQSRRPNTSFCFLDIRSPGLGDTAMYLCATSTGQGFQPQHFGDGTRLSIL.

This sequence joins TRBV29-1 and TRBJ2-2, with D unclear. This CDR3 has 13 residues. Germline-derived CDR1 and CDR2 are SQVTM and ANQGSEA. Trimming removed 7 bases at V and 2 bases at J, with 11 bases between. The DNA of the CDR3 is TGCAGCGCCACCGGGTCTAACACCGGGGAGCTGTTTTTT. This translates into CSATGSNTGELFF.

Only a few counts were recorded for this clonotype. The genes are TRBV28 and TRBJ1-6; no clear D gene. Germline V lookup: CDR1 MDHEN, CDR2 SYDVKM. V lost 6 bases to trimming and J lost 7 bases, with 7 bases between them. This CDR3 is 12 amino acids long. The CDR3 reads CASSELNSPLHF. As DNA, the CDR3 is TGTGCCAGCAGCGAACTAAATTCACCCCTCCACTTT.

The rearrangement joins TRBV6-1 to TRBJ2-3, with 10 bases lining up with TRBD1. CDR1 is MNHNS and CDR2 is SASEGT in the germline V gene. V shed 6 bases, J shed 6 bases, and the junction held 6 bases outside the gene matches. This CDR3 is 14 amino acids long. In DNA form, the CDR3 reads TGTGCCAGCAGGTCCGGGACAGGGGTCGATACGCAGTATTTT. Translating it yields CASRSGTGVDTQYF.

The chain employs TRBV4-2 and TRBJ2-5; 13 bases agree with TRBD2. Germline assignment: CDR1 LGHNA and CDR2 YNFKEQ. There are 17 residues in the CDR3. Trimming took 0 bases from V and 5 from J; bases not matched to a gene: 6. The CDR3 nucleotides are TGTGCCAGCAGCCAAGATGTACTAGCGGGAGGGCCGGAGACCCAGTACTTC. It specifies CASSQDVLAGGPETQYF.

This chain connects TRBV9 to TRBJ2-7; 9 bases map to TRBD1. This CDR3 is 15 amino acids long. J was trimmed by 6 bases and V by 3 bases; bases with no gene match: 10. Looked up from germline, CDR1 is SGDLS and CDR2 is YYNGEE. CDR3 in DNA: TGTGCCAGCAGCGGAGACAGGGGGAACCCCTTCGAGCAGTACTTC. Translated: CASSGDRGNPFEQYF.